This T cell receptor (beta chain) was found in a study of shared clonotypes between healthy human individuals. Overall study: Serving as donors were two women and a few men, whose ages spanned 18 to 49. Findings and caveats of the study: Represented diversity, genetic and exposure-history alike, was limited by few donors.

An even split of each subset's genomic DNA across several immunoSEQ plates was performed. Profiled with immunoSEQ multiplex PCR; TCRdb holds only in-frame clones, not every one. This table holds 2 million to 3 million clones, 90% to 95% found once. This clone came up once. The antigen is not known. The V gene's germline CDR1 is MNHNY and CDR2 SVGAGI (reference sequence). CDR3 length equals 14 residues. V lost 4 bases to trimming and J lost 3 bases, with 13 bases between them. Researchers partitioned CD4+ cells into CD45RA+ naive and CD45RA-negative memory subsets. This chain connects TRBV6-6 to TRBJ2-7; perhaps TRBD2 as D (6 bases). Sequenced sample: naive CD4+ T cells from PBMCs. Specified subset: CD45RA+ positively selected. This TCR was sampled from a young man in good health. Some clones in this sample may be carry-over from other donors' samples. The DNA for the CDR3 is TGTGCCAGCAGTTCACGGGGAGGATTCTACGAGCAGTACTTC. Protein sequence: CASSSRGGFYEQYF.